A single sample is the source of the 28 T cell receptor beta chains below, sequenced in a study of shared clonotypes between healthy human individuals. TCRdb keeps only in-frame clones here, not all; method: immunoSEQ multiplex PCR. The sample gives about 2.5 million clones, approximately 90% of which show up once; approximately 0.41% is in the top ten. Sequencing input: naive CD4+ T cells from PBMCs. Indicated subset: CD45RA+ positively selected. The receptors stem from a man aged 18-30 years in good health. Some clones in this sample may be carry-over from other donors' samples.

The chain has TRBV9 and TRBJ2-2; 7 positions agree with TRBD1. The V gene end was trimmed by 4 bases and the J gene end by 4 bases; junction bases not matched to a gene: 10. Germline CDR1 is SGDLS and CDR2 is YYNGEE. The CDR3 has 16 residues. The CDR3 protein is CASSPPGTDLTGELFF. The DNA of the CDR3 is TGTGCCAGCAGCCCCCCCGGGACAGATCTCACCGGGGAGCTGTTTTTT.

The CDR3 DNA follows: TGCGCCAGCAGCTTGTTGACAGGGGTGCAAACTGAAGCTTTCTTT. Translation gives CASSLLTGVQTEAFF. V is TRBV5-1 and J is TRBJ1-1; the match to TRBD1 covers 8 bases. Looked up from germline, CDR1 is SGHRS and CDR2 is YFSETQ. The V segment lost 1 base and the J segment 5 bases; nucleotides outside the gene matches: 7. The CDR3 contains 15 residues.

V usage is TRBV28 and J usage is TRBJ1-5, with D perhaps TRBD1 (6 bases). The CDR3 length is 14 residues. V was pared by 5 bases and J by 0 bases, with 8 bases between. Germline V gene data show CDR1 as MDHEN and CDR2 as SYDVKM. CDR3 in amino acids: CASSGGLSNQPQHF. The CDR3 DNA reads as TGTGCCAGCAGTGGGGGCCTTAGCAATCAGCCCCAGCATTTT.

The J gene is TRBJ1-1, the V gene TRBV10-3, with D tentatively TRBD1 (5 bases). The germline V gene has CDR1 ENHRY and CDR2 SYGVKD. The CDR3 extends over 13 amino acids. Trimming pared 4 bases from V and 3 bases from J, leaving 9 bases between. The CDR3 is CAISARGDTEAFF. The CDR3 bases are TGTGCCATCAGTGCGAGGGGCGACACTGAAGCTTTCTTT.

The chain employs TRBV29-1 and TRBJ2-1; 10 bases match TRBD2. The CDR3 runs 11 residues. Germline V gene lookup returns CDR1 SQVTM and CDR2 ANQGSEA. The V gene end was trimmed by 5 bases and the J gene end by 15 bases; junction bases not matched to a gene: 7. CDR3: CSVPLAGGLFF. Written as DNA, the CDR3 is TGCAGCGTTCCTTTAGCGGGAGGCCTGTTCTTC.

The chain combines TRBV2 with TRBJ2-7; tentative D call: TRBD1 (5 bases). V was shortened by 2 bases and J by 5 bases, with 16 bases between the two germline ends. CDR3 length equals 15 residues. The germline V gene encodes CDR1 SNHLY and CDR2 FYNNEI. The CDR3 bases are TGTGCCAGCAGTGAAATCCCGGGCCAGGGCGACGAGCAGTACTTC. Its protein is CASSEIPGQGDEQYF.

About this clone itself: The sample holds other DNA sequences that translate to the same CDR3. The rearrangement links TRBV5-1 to TRBJ2-3; tentatively, D is TRBD1 (5 bases). Trimming left V 2 bases short and J 3 bases short, with 10 bases between. CDR1 and CDR2 (germline): SGHRS, YFSETQ. This CDR3 spans 14 amino acids. This CDR3 reads CASSFAGITDTQYF. CDR3 nucleotide sequence: TGCGCCAGCAGCTTCGCAGGGATTACAGATACGCAGTATTTT.

CDR3 region: CASSLGGHDTEAFF. Written as DNA, the CDR3 is TGTGCCAGCAGCCTAGGGGGTCACGACACTGAAGCTTTCTTT. The rearrangement joins TRBV11-3 to TRBJ1-1; a weak D match, TRBD1 (6 bases). The CDR3 runs 14 residues. Germline V lookup: CDR1 SGHNT, CDR2 YENEEA. Trimming cost V 5 bases and J 3 bases, with 13 bases left between them.

The V and J genes are TRBV5-4 and TRBJ2-3; TRBD2 matches 9 bases. The CDR3 has 17 amino acids. V lost 4 bases to trimming and J lost 6 bases; unmatched junction nucleotides: 15. Germline assignment: CDR1 SGHNT and CDR2 YYREEE (reference sequence). The CDR3: CASSPGGASGDGDTQYF. CDR3 nucleotides: TGTGCCAGCAGCCCGGGGGGAGCTAGCGGGGACGGGGATACGCAGTATTTT. Together with reference TRBV5-4 and TRBJ2-3, the CDR3 gives the full variable domain: ETGVTQSPTHLIKTRGQQVTLRCSSQSGHNTVSWYQQALGQGPQFIFQYYREEENGRGNFPPRFSGLQFPNYSSELNVNALELDDSALYLCASSPGGASGDGDTQYFGPGTRLTVL.

The rearrangement uses TRBV7-6 and TRBJ2-5, with 7 bases aligning to TRBD2. J was trimmed by 1 base and V by 4 bases; bases with no gene match: 9. The germline CDR1 and CDR2 sequences are SGHVS and FNYEAQ. This CDR3 spans 16 amino acids. CDR3 nucleotide sequence: TGTGCCAGCAGCTCCAGGGCTAGCGGCACCCAAGAGACCCAGTACTTC. Residues: CASSSRASGTQETQYF.

This chain joins TRBV5-5 and TRBJ2-7; 9 bases match TRBD1. Losses at the gene ends were 4 bases for V and 11 bases for J; bases not matched to a gene: 4. Germline V gene sequence: CDR1 SGHKS, CDR2 YYEKEE (reference sequence). The CDR3 length is 11 residues. The CDR3 sequence: CASSTRDREYF. The CDR3 DNA reads as TGTGCCAGCAGCACCCGGGACAGGGAGTACTTC.

For this clone: The sample contains more than one DNA sequence encoding this CDR3. V gene TRBV15 combines with J gene TRBJ1-5; D unclear. Germline values: CDR1 LNHNV, CDR2 YYDKDF (reference sequence). The CDR3 contains 15 residues. Trimming removed 3 bases at V and 0 bases at J, with 9 bases between. The chain's CDR3 is CATSSRGYSNQPQHF. The CDR3 region has the DNA TGTGCCACCAGCAGTCGGGGATATAGCAATCAGCCCCAGCATTTT.

The V call is TRBV19, the J call TRBJ1-2; the match to TRBD1 covers 7 bases. CDR3 size: 16 residues. Germline trimming cut 4 bases from V and 6 bases from J; bases unmatched to any gene: 14. Germline assignment: CDR1 LNHDA and CDR2 SQIVND (reference sequence). Written as DNA, the CDR3 is TGTGCCAGTAGTACTATTTATTCAGGGGGATCCCATGGCTACACCTTC. Amino acid sequence: CASSTIYSGGSHGYTF.

The V gene is TRBV6-6, the J gene TRBJ2-7, with TRBD1 identical over 10 bases. This CDR3 spans 16 amino acids. Germline V lookup: CDR1 MNHNY, CDR2 SVGAGI (reference sequence). Trimming cost V 2 bases and J 0 bases; bases outside gene matches: 4. The CDR3 sequence: CASSYQGQGGSYEQYF. The CDR3 DNA follows: TGTGCCAGCAGTTACCAAGGACAGGGGGGCTCCTACGAGCAGTACTTC.

This chain uses TRBV5-1 with TRBJ1-2; D ambiguous. Germline-derived CDR1 and CDR2 are SGHRS and YFSETQ. V dropped 5 bases and J dropped 10 bases, with 12 bases sitting between them. The CDR3 extends over 11 amino acids. CDR3 sequence: CASSSDAVYTF. The CDR3 DNA reads as TGCGCCAGCAGTTCTGACGCCGTCTACACCTTC.

The rearrangement joins TRBV7-9 to TRBJ2-1, with 12 positions matching TRBD2. The length of the CDR3 is 15 residues. V lost 5 bases and J lost 4; bases outside the gene matches: 3. Germline CDR1 is SEHNR and CDR2 is FQNEAQ (reference sequence). The CDR3 coding sequence is TGTGCCAGCAGCATCCTAGCGGGAGGGTACAATGAGCAGTTCTTC. Translated: CASSILAGGYNEQFF.

This rearrangement joins TRBV5-6 to TRBJ2-5; possible D gene TRBD2, 6 bases. The CDR3 length is 14 residues. Trimming took off 2 bases at V and 3 bases at J, with 11 bases between the two ends. CDR1 is SGHDT and CDR2 is YYEEEE in the germline V gene. The DNA of the CDR3 is TGTGCCAGCAGCTTTGGGGCGGGAAAAGAGACCCAGTACTTC. Its protein product is CASSFGAGKETQYF.

The rearrangement uses TRBV18 and TRBJ1-1; 12 bases are a match to TRBD1. V lost 3 bases and J lost 11; bases outside the gene matches: 4. The CDR3 totals 13 residues. Germline V gene lookup returns CDR1 KGHSH and CDR2 LQKENI. The CDR3 is CASSPGQGAHAFF. Here the CDR3 DNA reads TGTGCCAGCTCACCGGGACAGGGGGCGCATGCTTTCTTT.

CDR3 loop: CASSYSNRHGANVLTF. The DNA for the CDR3 is TGTGCCAGCAGTTACTCGAACAGGCATGGGGCCAACGTCCTGACTTTC. This chain uses TRBV6-5 with TRBJ2-6; D may be TRBD1 (5 bases). Looked up from germline, CDR1 is MNHEY and CDR2 is SVGAGI. V was clipped by 0 bases and J by 3 bases, with 9 bases between them. CDR3 length: 16 residues.

The chain uses TRBV6-5 and TRBJ2-7, with 11 bases identical to TRBD1. The V gene end was trimmed by 6 bases and the J gene end by 6 bases; junction bases not matched to a gene: 10. The CDR3 totals 15 residues. CDR1 and CDR2 from the germline V gene are MNHEY and SVGAGI. CDR3 nucleotides: TGTGCCAGCAGCTTTCGAGGGACAGGGGGGGTCGAGCAGTACTTC. Its protein is CASSFRGTGGVEQYF.

This chain uses TRBV5-5 with TRBJ2-7, with 9 bases aligning to TRBD1. V was pared by 2 bases and J by 6 bases, with 3 bases of the junction left unmatched. CDR1 is SGHKS, CDR2 YYEKEE, per germline (reference sequence). This CDR3 has 13 amino acids. CDR3 DNA: TGTGCCAGCAGCTTACTGGACAGGGGCGAGCAGTACTTC. Residues: CASSLLDRGEQYF.

The gene calls are TRBV10-3 and TRBJ2-7, with TRBD1 matching over 9 bases. The CDR3 length is 15 residues. The germline V gene encodes CDR1 ENHRY and CDR2 SYGVKD. V shed 4 bases and J 4 bases; nucleotides not matched to a gene: 8. CDR3 in amino acids: CAISGPGQGVYEQYF. The CDR3 nucleotides read TGTGCCATCAGTGGACCGGGACAGGGCGTTTACGAGCAGTACTTC.

Turning to this clone: Other DNA sequences in the same sample also yield this CDR3. The chain carries TRBV27 and TRBJ1-2, with D tentatively TRBD1 (5 bases). This CDR3 spans 13 amino acids. Germline CDR1 is MNHEY and CDR2 is SMNVEV (reference sequence). The germline V and J ends were trimmed by 2 bases and 5 bases, with 9 bases remaining between them. CDR3 protein: CASSLRDSYGYTF. The DNA for the CDR3 is TGTGCCAGCAGTTTACGAGACAGTTATGGCTACACCTTC.

This chain uses TRBV28 with TRBJ2-2; 11 positions match TRBD1. Germline CDR1 and CDR2: MDHEN and SYDVKM. The junction had 8 bases not matched to a gene; V was cut back by 5 bases and J by 6 bases. The CDR3 sequence is 16 residues long. The CDR3 region is CASSTWTGGAAGELFF. The CDR3 DNA sequence: TGTGCCAGCAGTACCTGGACAGGGGGCGCCGCCGGGGAGCTGTTTTTT.

The chain carries TRBV18 and TRBJ2-5; the D gene could be TRBD1 or TRBD2 (5 bases each). Looked up from germline, CDR1 is KGHSH and CDR2 is LQKENI. CDR3 size: 15 residues. V gave up 2 bases and J gave up 2 bases, with 12 bases separating them. CDR3 coding DNA: TGTGCCAGCTCACCAAGGCCCGAGGGGCAAGAGACCCAGTACTTC. It encodes CASSPRPEGQETQYF. The full variable domain, with the rest looked up from reference TRBV18 and TRBJ2-5, is NAGVMQNPRHLVRRRGQEARLRCSPMKGHSHVYWYRQLPEEGLKFMVYLQKENIIDESGMPKERFSAEFPKEGPSILRIQQVVRGDSAAYFCASSPRPEGQETQYFGPGTRLLVL.

V and J are TRBV9 and TRBJ2-5; 9 positions agree with TRBD2. Looked up from germline, CDR1 is SGDLS and CDR2 is YYNGEE. J lost 5 bases, V lost 0 bases, and 5 bases had no gene match. This CDR3 has 15 residues. The CDR3 here is CASSVGLAAPETQYF. In DNA form, the CDR3 reads TGTGCCAGCAGCGTAGGACTAGCGGCCCCGGAGACCCAGTACTTC.

On this clone itself: This sample includes further DNA sequences coding for the same CDR3. V usage is TRBV6-5 and J usage is TRBJ2-1, with D maybe TRBD2 (6 bases). CDR1 is MNHEY, CDR2 SVGAGI, per germline. The CDR3 is 15 amino acids. The V gene lost 5 bases and the J gene lost 0 bases, with 11 bases spanning the gap. The CDR3 DNA sequence: TGTGCCAGCAGTCTAGCGAGCCCCTCCTACAATGAGCAGTTCTTC. Amino acid sequence: CASSLASPSYNEQFF.

The chain uses TRBV5-1 and TRBJ2-1; D may be TRBD1 or TRBD2 (5 bases each). Trimming removed 4 bases from V and 4 bases from J, with 15 bases in between. CDR1 SGHRS and CDR2 YFSETQ come from the germline V gene. The CDR3 spans 15 residues. The CDR3: CASSHPGTAYNEQFF. The CDR3 nucleotides read TGCGCCAGCAGCCACCCCGGGACGGCTTACAATGAGCAGTTCTTC.